The clone carrying this T cell receptor beta chain has only a few counts. Its antigen is not identified. Treatment meaning: approximately nine-day PBMC culture with coronavirus spike peptide pools or control peptides (ViraFEST assay). One should note that the unexposed donor's CD4+ T cells were collected before the COVID-19 pandemic (2011-2018). First, ViraFEST expanded antigen-specific T cells with peptide pools, and next it sequenced the TCRs. Cultured CD4+ T-cell DNA underwent Oncomine TCR Beta short-read sequencing. Each CDR3 protein is one row after TCRdb ran MiXCR on the PCR reads. This sample has about 9,900 distinct CDR3 sequences; 30% to 40% occur once, and the top ten carry about 32%. Germline V gene sequence: CDR1 GTSNPN, CDR2 SVGIG (reference sequence). Trimming took 2 bases from V and 5 from J; bases not matched to a gene: 7. This CDR3 comprises 14 residues. The data originate from a study of vaccination and CD4 T cells after COVID-19. Study in general: There were six male and four female convalescents, and two of them were Hispanic.

The sample taken for sequencing was CD4+ T cells from blood, cultured in vitro. The TCR comes from a human donor in good health. The chain recombines TRBV30 with TRBJ2-5; 8 bases are a match to TRBD2. The CDR3 reads CAWSLSLAGETQYF. The CDR3 nucleotides are TGTGCCTGGAGTTTAAGCCTAGCGGGCGAGACCCAGTACTTC.